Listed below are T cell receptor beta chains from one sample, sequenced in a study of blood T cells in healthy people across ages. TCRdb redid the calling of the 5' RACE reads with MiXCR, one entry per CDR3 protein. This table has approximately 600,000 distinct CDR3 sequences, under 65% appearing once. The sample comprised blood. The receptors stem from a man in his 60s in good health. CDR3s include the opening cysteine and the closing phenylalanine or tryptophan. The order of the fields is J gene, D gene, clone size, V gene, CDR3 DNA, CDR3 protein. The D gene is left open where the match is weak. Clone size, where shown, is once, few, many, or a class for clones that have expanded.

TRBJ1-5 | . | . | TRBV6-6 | TGTGCCAGCGGGGCTTGGGGGGATAGCAATCAGCCCCAGCATTTT | CASGAWGDSNQPQHF
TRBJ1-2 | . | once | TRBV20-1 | TGCAGTGCTTCCGCGGGACCCGTGGAGGGCTACACCTTC | CSASAGPVEGYTF
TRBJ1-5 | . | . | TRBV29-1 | TGCAGCGTTGAAGTCGCGCGGAATCAGCCCCAGCATTTT | CSVEVARNQPQHF
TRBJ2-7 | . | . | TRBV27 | TGTGCCAGCAGTATAAGACGAGCGAGCTCCTACGAGCAGTACTTC | CASSIRRASSYEQYF
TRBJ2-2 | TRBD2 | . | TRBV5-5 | TGTGCCAGCAGCCCTACTAGCGGGGTGAACACCGGGGAGCTGTTTTTT | CASSPTSGVNTGELFF
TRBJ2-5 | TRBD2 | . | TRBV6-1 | TGTGCCAGCAGGGATAAGGGACTAGCGGATCGGGAGACCCAGTACTTC | CASRDKGLADRETQYF
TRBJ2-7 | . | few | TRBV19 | TGTGCCAGTACAGGGGACGAATCCTACGAGCAGTACTTC | CASTGDESYEQYF
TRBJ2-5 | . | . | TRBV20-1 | TGCAGTGCTAGGCTTGCAACCCAAGAGACCCAGTACTTC | CSARLATQETQYF
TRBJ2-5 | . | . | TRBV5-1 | TGCGCCAGCAGCCTAAGACTAGATCGAGAGACCCAGTACTTC | CASSLRLDRETQYF
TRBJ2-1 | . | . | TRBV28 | TGTGCCAGCAGCGCCAATGAGCAGTTCTTC | CASSANEQFF
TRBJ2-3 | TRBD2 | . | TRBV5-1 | TGCGCCAGCAGCTTCGGTACGGCTAGCGGAAACACAGATACGCAGTATTTT | CASSFGTASGNTDTQYF
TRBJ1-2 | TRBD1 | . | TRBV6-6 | TGTGCCAGCAGCAGCCCTCAGGGGGAAGTTACCTATGGCTACACCTTC | CASSSPQGEVTYGYTF
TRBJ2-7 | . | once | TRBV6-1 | TGTGCCAGCACCGAAGTGGGGTACGAGCAGTACTTC | CASTEVGYEQYF
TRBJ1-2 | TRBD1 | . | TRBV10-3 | TGTGCCATCGGGGAGACAGGGGAGGGCTATGGCTACACCTTC | CAIGETGEGYGYTF
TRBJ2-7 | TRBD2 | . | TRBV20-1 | TGCAGTGCTTCGGGGGGGCCGAGCTCCTACAATGAGCAGTACTTC | CSASGGPSSYNEQYF